Listed below are T cell receptor beta chains from one sample, sequenced in a study of blood T cells in healthy people across ages. TCRdb reprocessed the 5' RACE reads with MiXCR, giving one entry per CDR3 protein. The sample consists of roughly 1,000,000 distinct CDR3 sequences, 20% to 25% of them appearing once. These data also featured in a second study, about T cells of mothers and their children.

Sequences were obtained from blood. These receptors originate from a girl aged 2 to 9 in good health. Each CDR3 is given with its conserved first and last residue. A D gene is named only where the DNA matches it firmly. Rows give clone size only sometimes, using once, few, many, or a class for an expanded clone.

TGTGCCAGCAGTGTAGAACAGGGGGCCGTCAATGGCTACACCTTC	CASSVEQGAVNGYTF	TRBV6-4	TRBJ1-2	15	few	TRBD1
TGTGCCAGCAGCTTCGGACCGAACACTGAAGCTCTCTTT	CASSFGPNTEALF	TRBV7-2	TRBJ1-1	13	NA	NA
TGTGCCACCAGTGAAGACACGTCCTACGAGCAGTACTTC	CATSEDTSYEQYF	TRBV24-1	TRBJ2-7	13	NA	NA
TGTGCCATCCTTAGGGGCACCTATGGCTACACCTTC	CAILRGTYGYTF	TRBV10-3	TRBJ1-2	12	few	NA
TGTGCCAGCAGCTCCCAGGACAGGAAACAGCAAGAGACCCAGTACTTC	CASSSQDRKQQETQYF	TRBV13	TRBJ2-5	16	NA	TRBD1
TGTGCCAGCAGCCCCCTCTTTACGACAACTGGGAATGGCTACACCTTC	CASSPLFTTTGNGYTF	TRBV4-2	TRBJ1-2	16	few	NA
TGTGCCAGCAGCCCCTACAGGAGGAGCTCTGGAAACACCATATATTTT	CASSPYRRSSGNTIYF	TRBV7-9	TRBJ1-3	16	few	NA
TGTGCCAGCAGCCCTGCATCGGACAGGGAACCCTATGGCTACACCTTC	CASSPASDREPYGYTF	TRBV9	TRBJ1-2	16	NA	TRBD1
TGTGCCAGCAGTGAAGGGTGGGACCCAGATACGCAGTATTTT	CASSEGWDPDTQYF	TRBV2	TRBJ2-3	14	NA	NA
TGTGCCAGCAGTTGGGGGGGGGATGAGCAGTTCTTC	CASSWGGDEQFF	TRBV6-2/TRBV6-3	TRBJ2-1	12	NA	TRBD2
TGCAGTGCTAGGGGCCTGCGGGAGGTGGGCGAGCAGTACTTC	CSARGLREVGEQYF	TRBV20-1	TRBJ2-7	14	NA	TRBD2
TGTGCCAGCAGTCGGACTAGCGGGAGATACCAAGAGACCCAGTACTTC	CASSRTSGRYQETQYF	TRBV3-1	TRBJ2-5	16	NA	TRBD2
TGTGCCAGCAGGCATCAGGGATTCTCCTACAATGAGCAGTTCTTC	CASRHQGFSYNEQFF	TRBV7-8	TRBJ2-1	15	NA	NA
TGCAGCGTTCCGGACGGGTTGAACACTGAAGCTTTCTTT	CSVPDGLNTEAFF	TRBV29-1	TRBJ1-1	13	few	NA
TGTGCCAGCAGTTTCCTCCCCGGGACCAGGAGAGAGACCCAGTACTTC	CASSFLPGTRRETQYF	TRBV6-5	TRBJ2-5	16	NA	NA
TGTGCCAGCCCTTTGATCGACAGCATACAGGGGACTAGCGGGGGGATGGTTACAGATACGCAGTATTTT	CASPLIDSIQGTSGGMVTDTQYF	TRBV11-1	TRBJ2-3	23	NA	TRBD2
TGTGCCAGCAGCTTACCTGAATGGAGGACAGATTTCACAGATACGCAGTATTTT	CASSLPEWRTDFTDTQYF	TRBV7-8	TRBJ2-3	18	NA	NA
TGTGCCAGCAGCCGACAGCCGGCTCAGCCCCAGCATTTT	CASSRQPAQPQHF	TRBV3-1	TRBJ1-5	13	NA	NA
TGTGCCAGCAGTGAATCCCCGAACGGGGGCGTCAGCTATGGCTACACCTTC	CASSESPNGGVSYGYTF	TRBV6-1	TRBJ1-2	17	NA	NA
TGCAGTGCTAGAGATAAGGATACGCAGTATTTT	CSARDKDTQYF	TRBV20-1	TRBJ2-3	11	few	NA
TGTGCCAGCAGCTTAGGGGTAGGGATGATTTCACCCCTCCACTTT	CASSLGVGMISPLHF	TRBV13	TRBJ1-6	15	few	NA
TGTGCCAGCAGCTCGTCTGGGACTGCTATTTACTTC	CASSSSGTAIYF	TRBV7-8	TRBJ2-5	12	NA	NA
TGTGCCAGCAGTTCGAATCTTGTGCAGCGGGGGTTCGCCTACGAGCAGTACTTC	CASSSNLVQRGFAYEQYF	TRBV6-2/TRBV6-3	TRBJ2-7	18	NA	TRBD2
TGCAGTGGAAGGGACTACTCGACCGGGGAGCTGTTTTTT	CSGRDYSTGELFF	TRBV20-1	TRBJ2-2	13	NA	TRBD2